This T cell receptor beta chain was sequenced for a study of T cells in narcolepsy. About the study: Healthy controls were enrolled alongside patients with narcolepsy type 1 or type 2. Study-level points and caveats: Autoreactive clonotypes reportedly recurred in blood of same and different patients, not controls. Same-patient CSF and blood CD4+ T cell clonotypes included HCRT-specific and TRIB2-specific autoreactive ones. In some patient and control memory CD4+ samples, autoreactive clones were absent.

The V end lost 0 bases, the J end lost 6 bases, and 6 bases lay between the germline ends. This CDR3 contains 12 residues. In germline, CDR1 is SGHVS, CDR2 FQNEAQ. TCRdb's table, derived via immunoSEQ multiplex PCR, lists solely in-frame clones and lacks some. Altogether tens of thousands of clones are present, about 90% being singletons, with the ten largest covering around 0.92%. Concerning this clone: Its target is unknown.

Specimen: memory (CD45RA-) CD4+ T cells from blood. The receptor was derived from a human donor in good health. This sequence joins TRBV7-8 and TRBJ2-7; no clear D gene. This CDR3 is CASSLARREQYF. CDR3 nucleotide sequence: TGTGCCAGCAGCTTAGCGCGCCGCGAGCAGTACTTC.